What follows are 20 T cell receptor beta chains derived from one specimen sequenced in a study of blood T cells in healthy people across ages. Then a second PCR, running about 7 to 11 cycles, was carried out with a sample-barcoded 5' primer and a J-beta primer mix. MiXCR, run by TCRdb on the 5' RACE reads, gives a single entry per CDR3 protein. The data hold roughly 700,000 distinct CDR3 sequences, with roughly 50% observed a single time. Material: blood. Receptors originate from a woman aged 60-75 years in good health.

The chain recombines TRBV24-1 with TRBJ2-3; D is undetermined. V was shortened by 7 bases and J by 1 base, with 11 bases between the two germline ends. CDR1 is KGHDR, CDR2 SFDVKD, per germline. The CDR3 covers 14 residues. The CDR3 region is CATRADPRTDTQYF. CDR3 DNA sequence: TGTGCCACCAGGGCAGACCCCCGCACAGATACGCAGTATTTT.

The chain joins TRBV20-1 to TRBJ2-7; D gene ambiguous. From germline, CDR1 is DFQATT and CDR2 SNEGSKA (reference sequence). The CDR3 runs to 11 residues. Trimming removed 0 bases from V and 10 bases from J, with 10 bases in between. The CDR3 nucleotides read TGCAGTGCTAGAGATCTGGGAAAACAGTACTTC. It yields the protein CSARDLGKQYF.

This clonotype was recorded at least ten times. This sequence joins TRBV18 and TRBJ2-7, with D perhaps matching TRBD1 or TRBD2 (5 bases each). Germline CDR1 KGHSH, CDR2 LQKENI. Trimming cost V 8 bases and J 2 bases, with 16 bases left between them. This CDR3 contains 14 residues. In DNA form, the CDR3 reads TGTGCCAGCAGCCCCGGGACCGGAACCTACGAGCAGTACTTC. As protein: CASSPGTGTYEQYF.

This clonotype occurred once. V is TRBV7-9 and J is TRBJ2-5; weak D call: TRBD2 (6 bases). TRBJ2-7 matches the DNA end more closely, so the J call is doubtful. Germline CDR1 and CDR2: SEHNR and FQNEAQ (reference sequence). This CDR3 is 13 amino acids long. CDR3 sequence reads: CASTELRGYEQYF. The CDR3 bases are TGTGCCAGCACCGAACTGCGGGGCTACGAGCAGTACTTC.

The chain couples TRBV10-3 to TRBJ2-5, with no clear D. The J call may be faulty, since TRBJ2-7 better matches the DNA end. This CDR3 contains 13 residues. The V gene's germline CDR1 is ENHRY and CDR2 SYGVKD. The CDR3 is CAISEAPGYEQYF. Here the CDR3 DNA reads TGTGCCATCAGTGAGGCCCCAGGCTACGAGCAGTACTTC.

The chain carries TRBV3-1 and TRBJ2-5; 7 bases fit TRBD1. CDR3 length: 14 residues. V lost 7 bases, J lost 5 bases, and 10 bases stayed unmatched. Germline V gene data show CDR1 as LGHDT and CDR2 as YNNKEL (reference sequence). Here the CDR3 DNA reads TGTGCCAGCATAAGCAAGGGGGCTATCGAGACCCAGTACTTC. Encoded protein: CASISKGAIETQYF.

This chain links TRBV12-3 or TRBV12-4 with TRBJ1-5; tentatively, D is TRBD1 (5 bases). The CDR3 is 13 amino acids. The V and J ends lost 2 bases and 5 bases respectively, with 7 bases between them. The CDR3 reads CASSLSRDQPQHF. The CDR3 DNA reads TGTGCCAGCAGTTTAAGCAGGGATCAGCCCCAGCATTTT.

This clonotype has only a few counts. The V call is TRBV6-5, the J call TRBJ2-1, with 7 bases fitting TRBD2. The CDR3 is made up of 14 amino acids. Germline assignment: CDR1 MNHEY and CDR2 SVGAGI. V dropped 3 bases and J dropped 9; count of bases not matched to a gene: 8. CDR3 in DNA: TGTGCCAGCAGTTATAGGGTAGCGGGTGGTGAGCAGTTCTTC. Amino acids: CASSYRVAGGEQFF.

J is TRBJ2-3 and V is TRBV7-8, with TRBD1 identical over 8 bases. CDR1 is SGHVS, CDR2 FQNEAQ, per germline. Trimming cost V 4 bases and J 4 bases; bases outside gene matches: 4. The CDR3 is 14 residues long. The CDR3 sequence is CASSWTGQADTQYF. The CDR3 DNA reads TGTGCCAGCAGCTGGACAGGGCAGGCAGATACGCAGTATTTT.

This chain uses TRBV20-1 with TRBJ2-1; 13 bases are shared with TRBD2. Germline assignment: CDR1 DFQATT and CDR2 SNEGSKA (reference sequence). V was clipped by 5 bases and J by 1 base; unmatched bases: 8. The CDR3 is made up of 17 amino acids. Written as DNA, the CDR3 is TGCAGTGCTTACTCCGGGACTAGCGGGACATCCTACAATGAGCAGTTCTTC. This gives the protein CSAYSGTSGTSYNEQFF.

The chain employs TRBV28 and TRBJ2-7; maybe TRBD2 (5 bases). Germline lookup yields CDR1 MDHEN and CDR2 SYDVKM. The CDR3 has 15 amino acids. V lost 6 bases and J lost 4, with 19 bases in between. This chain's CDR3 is CASSQAAGIGYEQYF. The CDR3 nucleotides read TGTGCCAGCAGCCAAGCAGCCGGGATAGGGTACGAGCAGTACTTC.

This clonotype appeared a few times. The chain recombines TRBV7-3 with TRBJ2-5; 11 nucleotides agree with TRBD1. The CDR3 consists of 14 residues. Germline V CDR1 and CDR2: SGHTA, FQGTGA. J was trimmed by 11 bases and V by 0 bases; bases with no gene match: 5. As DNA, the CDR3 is TGTGCCAGCAGCTTAACGGGACAGGGGGAAGAGCAGTACTTC. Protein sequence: CASSLTGQGEEQYF.

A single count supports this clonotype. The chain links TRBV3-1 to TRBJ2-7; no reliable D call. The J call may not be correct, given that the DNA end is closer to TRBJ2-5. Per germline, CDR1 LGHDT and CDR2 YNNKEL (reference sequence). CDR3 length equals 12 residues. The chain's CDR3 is CASSHLGETQYF. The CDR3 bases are TGTGCCAGCAGCCATTTGGGGGAGACCCAGTACTTC.

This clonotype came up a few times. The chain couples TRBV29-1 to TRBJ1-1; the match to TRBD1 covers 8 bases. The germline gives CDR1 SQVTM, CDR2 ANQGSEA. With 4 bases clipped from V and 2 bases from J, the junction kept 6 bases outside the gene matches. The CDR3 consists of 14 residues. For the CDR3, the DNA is TGCAGCGTTGCAGCAGGGGGCAGAAACACTGAAGCTTTCTTT. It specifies CSVAAGGRNTEAFF.

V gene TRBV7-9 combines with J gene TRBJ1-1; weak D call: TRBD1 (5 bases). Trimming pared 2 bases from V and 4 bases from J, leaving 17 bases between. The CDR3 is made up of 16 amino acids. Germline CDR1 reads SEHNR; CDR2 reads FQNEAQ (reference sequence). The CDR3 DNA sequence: TGTGCCAGCAGCTTACCCTGGGGGGGTACTGGCACTGAAGCTTTCTTT. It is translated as CASSLPWGGTGTEAFF.

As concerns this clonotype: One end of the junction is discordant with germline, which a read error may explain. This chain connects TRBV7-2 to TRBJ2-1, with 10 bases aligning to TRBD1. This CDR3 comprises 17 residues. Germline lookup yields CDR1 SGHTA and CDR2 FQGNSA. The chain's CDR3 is CANSLAGPRTGGNEQFF. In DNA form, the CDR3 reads TGTGCCAACAGCTTAGCGGGCCCGCGGACAGGGGGTAATGAGCAGTTCTTC.

In nucleotides, the CDR3 is TGCGCCAGCAGCTCTGGGGACAGGACCTACGAGCAGTACTTC. This sequence encodes CASSSGDRTYEQYF. J is TRBJ2-7 and V is TRBV5-1; 8 bases line up with TRBD1. The germline V gene has CDR1 SGHRS and CDR2 YFSETQ. V lost 3 bases, J lost 2 bases, and 4 bases stayed unmatched. The CDR3 totals 14 residues.

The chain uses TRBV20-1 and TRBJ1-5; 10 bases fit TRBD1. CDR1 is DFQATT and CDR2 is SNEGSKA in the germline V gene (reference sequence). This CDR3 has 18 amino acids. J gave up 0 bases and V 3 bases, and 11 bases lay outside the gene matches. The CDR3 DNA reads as TGCAGTGCTAGGGAACCGGGACAGGGGCCCTTTAGCAATCAGCCCCAGCATTTT. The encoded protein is CSAREPGQGPFSNQPQHF.

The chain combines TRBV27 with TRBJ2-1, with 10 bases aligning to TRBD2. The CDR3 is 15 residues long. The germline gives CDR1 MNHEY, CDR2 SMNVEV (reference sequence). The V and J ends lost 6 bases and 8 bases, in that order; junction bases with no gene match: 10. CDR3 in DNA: TGTGCCAGCAGCTCTTCTAGCGGGAGTGGGTATGAGCAGTTCTTC. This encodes CASSSSSGSGYEQFF.

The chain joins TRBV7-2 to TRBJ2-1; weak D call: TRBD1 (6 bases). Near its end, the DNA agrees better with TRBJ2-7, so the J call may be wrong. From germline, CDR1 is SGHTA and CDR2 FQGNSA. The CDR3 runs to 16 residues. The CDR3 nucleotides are TGTGCCAGCAGCTCCTCCGGGACAACCTCCTACAATGAGCAGTACTTC. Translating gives CASSSSGTTSYNEQYF.